At least ten counts were recorded for the clone carrying this TCR beta chain. iRepertoire HTBI primers and Arm-PCR of CDR3 regions built TCR beta libraries. TCRdb re-called the multiplex PCR reads with MiXCR, one entry per CDR3 protein. Seen here are 200,000 to 250,000 distinct CDR3 sequences, roughly 19% observed once, and the top ten hold about 10%. These data belong to a study of regulatory T cells in long-lasting Graves disease. The sample's time point: newly diagnosed GD, antithyroid drugs for less than 3 months. Scientists built the TCR library using RNA that was extracted from PBMCs. Trimming removed 6 bases from V and 8 bases from J, with 22 bases in between. Germline V gene lookup returns CDR1 MNHNS and CDR2 SASEGT. The CDR3 has 15 amino acids. The sample was also linked to a second study, of T cells in Graves' hyperthyroidism and ophthalmopathy. That work adds: The HTBI set primed first-round TCR CDR3 RT-PCR. Prediction of ophthalmopathy progression came a median 6.5 months pre-onset.

The input for sequencing was peripheral blood mononuclear cells (PBMCs), taken at new diagnosis, from a patient treated with antithyroid drugs. The TCR sequence derives from a woman in her thirties with Graves disease. The V gene is TRBV6-1, the J gene TRBJ1-2, with D uncertain. The chain's CDR3 is CASSPRGAAPGGYTF. DNA of the CDR3: TGTGCCAGCAGCCCTCGGGGAGCCGCGCCTGGGGGCTACACCTTC.